This T cell receptor beta chain stems from a study of blood T cell repertoires in COVID-19. Study-level background: Sources were T cells, B-cell-depleted T cells, or PBMCs; the material itself was cDNA or gDNA.

Authors' data handling: Estimated nucleated cell counts came from reference gene primer amplification. This table comes from immunoSEQ multiplex PCR, and its TCRdb copy is limited to in-frame clones, with some not included. For V, J and clone size, that table is used; D and trimming come from the DNA. The table records some 180,000 clones, 65% to 80% of them present only once. The V and J ends lost 5 bases and 8 bases, in that order; junction bases with no gene match: 20. The CDR3 is 18 residues long. Germline V gene sequence: CDR1 SGHVS, CDR2 FQNEAQ. The chain couples TRBV7-8 to TRBJ2-3, with 9 bases that match TRBD2. The sequenced sample consisted of PBMCs or T cells enriched from blood (not recorded which). This clonotype was obtained from an older woman in a cohort exposed to, infected with or recovered from COVID-19 (not recorded which). The CDR3 DNA reads as TGTGCCAGCAGCCGCTCTCGCGCGGGACTAGCCTTCGGTGGTACGCAGTATTTT. It is translated as CASSRSRAGLAFGGTQYF.